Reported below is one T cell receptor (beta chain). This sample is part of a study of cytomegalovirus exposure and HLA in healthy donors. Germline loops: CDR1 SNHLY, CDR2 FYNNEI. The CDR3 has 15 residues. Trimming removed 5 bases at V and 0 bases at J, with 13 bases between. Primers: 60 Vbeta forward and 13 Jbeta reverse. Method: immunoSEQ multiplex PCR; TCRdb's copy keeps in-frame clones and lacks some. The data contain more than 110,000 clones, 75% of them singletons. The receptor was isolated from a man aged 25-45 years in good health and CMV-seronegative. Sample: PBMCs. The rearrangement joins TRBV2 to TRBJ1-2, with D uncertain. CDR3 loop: CASSQHVQANYGYTF. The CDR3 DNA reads TGTGCCAGCAGTCAGCACGTCCAGGCTAACTATGGCTACACCTTC.